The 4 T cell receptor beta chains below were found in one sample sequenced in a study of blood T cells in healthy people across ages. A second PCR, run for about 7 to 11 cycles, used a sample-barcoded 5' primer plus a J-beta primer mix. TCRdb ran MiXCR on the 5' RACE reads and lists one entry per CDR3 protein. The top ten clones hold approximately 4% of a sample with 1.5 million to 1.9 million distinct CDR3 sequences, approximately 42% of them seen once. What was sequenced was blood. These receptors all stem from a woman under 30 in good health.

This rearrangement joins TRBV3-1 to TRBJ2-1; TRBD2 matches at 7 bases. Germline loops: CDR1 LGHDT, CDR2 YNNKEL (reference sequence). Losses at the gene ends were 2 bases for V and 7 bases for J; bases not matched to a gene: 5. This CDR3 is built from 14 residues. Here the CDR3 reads CASSQPGLRNEQFF. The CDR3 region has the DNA TGTGCCAGCAGCCAACCGGGACTAAGGAATGAGCAGTTCTTC.

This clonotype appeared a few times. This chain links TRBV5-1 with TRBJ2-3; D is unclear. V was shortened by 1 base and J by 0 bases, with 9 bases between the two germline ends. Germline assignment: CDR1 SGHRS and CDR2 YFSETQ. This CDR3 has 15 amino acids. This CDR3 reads CASSLITASTDTQYF. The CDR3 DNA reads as TGCGCCAGCAGCTTGATCACCGCTAGCACAGATACGCAGTATTTT.

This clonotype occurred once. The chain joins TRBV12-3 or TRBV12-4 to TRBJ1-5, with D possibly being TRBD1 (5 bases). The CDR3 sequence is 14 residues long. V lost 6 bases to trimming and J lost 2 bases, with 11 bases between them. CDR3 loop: CASSLFRGNQPQHF. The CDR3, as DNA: TGTGCCAGCAGCCTCTTCAGGGGCAATCAGCCCCAGCATTTT.

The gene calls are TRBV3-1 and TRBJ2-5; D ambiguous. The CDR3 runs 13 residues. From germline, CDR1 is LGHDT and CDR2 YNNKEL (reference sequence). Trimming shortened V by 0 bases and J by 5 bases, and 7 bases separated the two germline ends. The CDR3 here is CASSQDSAETQYF. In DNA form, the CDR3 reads TGTGCCAGCAGCCAAGATTCGGCGGAGACCCAGTACTTC.